Below are 31 T cell receptor beta chains sequenced from a single sample in a study of blood T cell repertoires in COVID-19. The assay was immunoSEQ multiplex PCR, and TCRdb's table has in-frame clones only and misses some. Of fewer than 250,000 clones in the sample, 86% were seen once. Sequenced sample: PBMCs or T cells enriched from blood (not recorded which). Receptor source: a woman aged 45-59 years who had recovered from COVID-19.

The V and J genes are TRBV5-5 and TRBJ1-1, with a weak D call TRBD1 (6 bases). Looked up from germline, CDR1 is SGHKS and CDR2 is YYEKEE (reference sequence). CDR3 size: 16 residues. The V end was cut by 4 bases, the J end by 0 bases, with 16 bases between. CDR3: CASSAHRASMNTEAFF. The CDR3 DNA reads as TGTGCCAGCAGCGCCCACAGGGCCTCTATGAACACTGAAGCTTTCTTT. Full variable domain (outside the CDR3, taken from reference TRBV5-5 and TRBJ1-1): DAGVTQSPTHLIKTRGQQVTLRCSPISGHKSVSWYQQVLGQGPQFIFQYYEKEERGRGNFPDRFSARQFPNYSSELNVNALLLGDSALYLCASSAHRASMNTEAFFGQGTRLTVV.

The chain is built from TRBV7-2 and TRBJ1-5, with 9 bases aligning to TRBD1. CDR3 length: 14 residues. Trimming cost V 5 bases and J 6 bases; bases outside gene matches: 5. The germline V gene encodes CDR1 SGHTA and CDR2 FQGNSA. In DNA, the CDR3 is TGTGCCAGCAGCCAAGGACAGGGGTTTCAGCCCCAGCATTTT. Translating it yields CASSQGQGFQPQHF.

This clone was seen a single time. The chain couples TRBV28 to TRBJ1-2; D is undetermined. Trimming removed 5 bases from V and 7 bases from J, with 14 bases in between. CDR3 length: 13 amino acids. The germline V gene has CDR1 MDHEN and CDR2 SYDVKM. The CDR3 loop is CASSPMTYRGYTF. The CDR3 region has the DNA TGTGCCAGCAGTCCCATGACTTATCGTGGCTACACCTTC.

The chain combines TRBV4-1 with TRBJ2-7; TRBD2 agrees at 8 bases. The CDR3 loop spans 16 amino acids. Germline V gene data show CDR1 as MGHRA and CDR2 as YSYEKL. The V gene end was trimmed by 4 bases and the J gene end by 2 bases; junction bases not matched to a gene: 10. Written as DNA, the CDR3 is TGCGCCAGCAGCCCTCAAGCGGGAGCACTCCCCTACGAGCAGTACTTC. Its protein product is CASSPQAGALPYEQYF.

The CDR3 region has the DNA TGCAGCGTTGAAGCCAGGACTAGCGTTACCTACGAGCAGTACTTC. Translation gives CSVEARTSVTYEQYF. V usage is TRBV29-1 and J usage is TRBJ2-7, with 9 bases aligning to TRBD2. The CDR3 totals 15 residues. The V gene's germline CDR1 is SQVTM and CDR2 ANQGSEA. With 1 base clipped from V and 2 bases from J, the junction kept 6 bases outside the gene matches.

As DNA, the CDR3 is TGTGCCAGCATAGAAGCAGGGGCGGCCGGGGAGCTGTTTTTT. Amino acid sequence: CASIEAGAAGELFF. The chain joins TRBV25-1 to TRBJ2-2, with D perhaps matching TRBD1 (6 bases). Trimming left V 7 bases short and J 6 bases short, with 15 bases between. The CDR3 spans 14 residues. The germline V gene encodes CDR1 MGHDK and CDR2 SYGVNS.

This chain links TRBV20-1 with TRBJ1-5; TRBD1 aligns across 7 bases. The ends lost 3 bases at V and 9 bases at J; junction bases unmatched: 8. Germline lookup yields CDR1 DFQATT and CDR2 SNEGSKA (reference sequence). The CDR3 consists of 13 residues. The CDR3 DNA reads as TGCAGTGCTAGTCTGGGACAGAAGAGGCCCCAGCATTTT. Encoded protein: CSASLGQKRPQHF.

The chain is built from TRBV11-3 and TRBJ1-2; 8 bases align to TRBD1. V dropped 0 bases and J dropped 2; count of bases not matched to a gene: 2. This CDR3 region has 15 residues. Germline V gene lookup returns CDR1 SGHNT and CDR2 YENEEA. The CDR3 here is CASSLETGENYGYTF. CDR3 nucleotides: TGTGCCAGCAGCTTAGAGACAGGGGAGAACTATGGCTACACCTTC.

The chain uses TRBV4-1 and TRBJ2-3; D is unresolved. The CDR3 is made up of 14 amino acids. Trimming removed 6 bases at V and 4 bases at J, with 14 bases between. Germline CDR1 reads MGHRA; CDR2 reads YSYEKL. The CDR3 DNA is TGCGCCAGCAGATCTCAGGTTAGGTCAGATACGCAGTATTTT. Amino acids: CASRSQVRSDTQYF.

The chain links TRBV7-9 to TRBJ1-3; D not certain. The CDR3 spans 14 residues. CDR1 and CDR2 from the germline V gene are SEHNR and FQNEAQ (reference sequence). Trimming stripped 2 bases from V and 1 base from J, with 6 bases between. The CDR3 coding sequence is TGTGCCAGCAGCTTATTACAGTCTGGAAACACCATATATTTT. It specifies CASSLLQSGNTIYF.

V usage is TRBV6-5 and J usage is TRBJ2-3; 10 nucleotides match TRBD1. CDR3 size: 16 residues. The germline V gene encodes CDR1 MNHEY and CDR2 SVGAGI. Germline trimming cut 0 bases from V and 7 bases from J; bases unmatched to any gene: 7. The CDR3 protein is CASSYSATGGSHTQYF. DNA of the CDR3: TGTGCCAGCAGTTACTCAGCGACAGGGGGCTCACATACGCAGTATTTT.

CDR3 amino acids: CASSLDVGPTQYF. The DNA of the CDR3 is TGTGCCAGCAGCTTAGATGTGGGGCCCACCCAGTACTTC. The chain recombines TRBV7-2 with TRBJ2-5; tentatively, D is TRBD1 (5 bases). The V gene lost 1 base and the J gene lost 8 bases, with 11 bases spanning the gap. Germline values: CDR1 SGHTA, CDR2 FQGNSA. The CDR3 has 13 amino acids.

This chain uses TRBV11-2 with TRBJ2-7; 8 positions match TRBD1. V shed 5 bases, J shed 5 bases, and the junction held 8 bases outside the gene matches. The CDR3 has 14 amino acids. Germline V lookup: CDR1 SGHAT, CDR2 FQNNGV. In DNA form, the CDR3 reads TGTGCCAGCAGCCCTTGGACAGGGTCGGACGAGCAGTACTTC. Its protein product is CASSPWTGSDEQYF.

J is TRBJ1-1 and V is TRBV6-2 or TRBV6-3; weak D call: TRBD1 (5 bases). From germline, CDR1 is MNHEY and CDR2 SVGEGT. The germline V and J ends were trimmed by 0 bases and 0 bases, with 8 bases remaining between them. CDR3 length: 15 amino acids. The CDR3 coding sequence is TGTGCCAGCAGTTACTCTGGCAGGGTGAACACTGAAGCTTTCTTT. Protein sequence: CASSYSGRVNTEAFF.

The V and J genes are TRBV2 and TRBJ2-7; 11 nucleotides agree with TRBD2. The CDR3 spans 14 residues. Germline loops: CDR1 SNHLY, CDR2 FYNNEI. Germline trimming cut 7 bases from V and 6 bases from J; bases unmatched to any gene: 8. The CDR3 loop reads CASNVAGGRGEQYF. The CDR3 bases are TGTGCCAGCAACGTAGCGGGAGGGAGGGGCGAGCAGTACTTC.

This clone was counted a few times. The chain joins TRBV2 to TRBJ1-5, with D perhaps TRBD1 (6 bases). CDR3 length: 15 amino acids. Trimming shortened V by 6 bases and J by 4 bases, and 16 bases separated the two germline ends. Germline-derived CDR1 and CDR2 are SNHLY and FYNNEI. CDR3 DNA: TGTGCCAGCAGGGATTCCGGGACAACAAATCAGCCCCAGCATTTT. The encoded protein is CASRDSGTTNQPQHF.

The rearrangement uses TRBV5-1 and TRBJ1-1; D possibly corresponds to TRBD1 (5 bases). V was trimmed by 1 base and J by 2 bases, leaving 12 bases between them. The germline gives CDR1 SGHRS, CDR2 YFSETQ. There are 15 residues in the CDR3. The CDR3 bases are TGCGCCAGCAGCTTGCAGGGAGGGGTAAACACTGAAGCTTTCTTT. Translating gives CASSLQGGVNTEAFF.

This sequence joins TRBV18 and TRBJ2-1, with D possibly matching TRBD1 (6 bases). This CDR3 is built from 14 residues. Germline loops: CDR1 KGHSH, CDR2 LQKENI. Trimming pared 6 bases from V and 1 base from J, leaving 10 bases between. The CDR3: CASSLDRSYNEQFF. The CDR3 coding sequence is TGTGCCAGCTCGCTGGACAGATCCTACAATGAGCAGTTCTTC. Complete variable domain (other parts from reference TRBV18 and TRBJ2-1): NAGVMQNPRHLVRRRGQEARLRCSPMKGHSHVYWYRQLPEEGLKFMVYLQKENIIDESGMPKERFSAEFPKEGPSILRIQQVVRGDSAAYFCASSLDRSYNEQFFGPGTRLTVL.

The rearrangement links TRBV6-2 or TRBV6-3 to TRBJ1-5; no definite D call. Germline lookup yields CDR1 MNHEY and CDR2 SVGEGT. Trimming removed 2 bases from V and 3 bases from J, with 14 bases in between. The CDR3 is made up of 16 amino acids. DNA for the CDR3: TGTGCCAGCAGTTACGTACGGGTTACGCACAATCAGCCCCAGCATTTT. Translated, it gives CASSYVRVTHNQPQHF.

The rearrangement uses TRBV19 and TRBJ1-1, with 8 bases that match TRBD1. Germline V gene sequence: CDR1 LNHDA, CDR2 SQIVND (reference sequence). Losses at the gene ends were 10 bases for V and 8 bases for J; bases not matched to a gene: 15. This CDR3 has 14 residues. CDR3 DNA sequence: TGTGCCACCCATCCCATTGGACAGGGCATGGAAGCTTTCTTT. It is translated as CATHPIGQGMEAFF.

This clone was detected once. The chain recombines TRBV15 with TRBJ2-7; D not certain. CDR1 and CDR2 (germline): LNHNV, YYDKDF (reference sequence). V was trimmed by 0 bases and J by 2 bases, leaving 11 bases between them. This CDR3 spans 15 amino acids. The CDR3 region has the DNA TGTGCCACCAGCAGAGACGTGGCAGGTCCCTACGAGCAGTACTTC. Its protein is CATSRDVAGPYEQYF.

V is TRBV28 and J is TRBJ1-1; D possibly corresponds to TRBD1 (5 bases). The V end lost 6 bases, the J end lost 2 bases, and 10 bases lay between the germline ends. This CDR3 contains 13 residues. Per germline, CDR1 MDHEN and CDR2 SYDVKM. The CDR3 region has the DNA TGTGCCAGCAGCCCGACAGTTAACACTGAAGCTTTCTTT. Its translation is CASSPTVNTEAFF.

The chain carries TRBV5-1 and TRBJ2-3, with D perhaps TRBD2 (5 bases). CDR3 length: 18 residues. Trimming pared 0 bases from V and 0 bases from J, leaving 17 bases between. Germline CDR1 is SGHRS and CDR2 is YFSETQ. CDR3 amino acids: CASSLGSADVTSTDTQYF. Here the CDR3 DNA reads TGCGCCAGCAGCTTGGGTTCAGCGGACGTTACTAGCACAGATACGCAGTATTTT.

J is TRBJ1-2 and V is TRBV30, with a tentative D call TRBD1 (6 bases). V lost 2 bases and J 2 bases, leaving 12 bases between the germline ends. CDR1 is GTSNPN, CDR2 SVGIG, per germline (reference sequence). The CDR3 is 14 residues long. The CDR3 DNA sequence: TGTGCCTGGAGTTACACACAGGGAAACTATGGCTACACCTTC. It yields the protein CAWSYTQGNYGYTF.

This clone was counted only a few times. CDR3 loop: CASSLPRGTGIPYEQYF. CDR3 sequence (DNA): TGTGCCAGCAGCTTACCCCGAGGGACAGGGATCCCTTACGAGCAGTACTTC. The chain combines TRBV5-8 with TRBJ2-7; 9 bases are a match to TRBD1. From germline, CDR1 is SGHTS and CDR2 YDEGEE. There are 17 residues in the CDR3. After removal of 2 bases from V and 4 bases from J, the junction contained 13 bases not matched to a gene.

J is TRBJ2-1 and V is TRBV2; no clear D. This CDR3 comprises 16 residues. V shed 0 bases and J shed 5 bases, with 14 bases lying between them. The germline gives CDR1 SNHLY, CDR2 FYNNEI. The CDR3 nucleotides read TGTGCCAGCAGTGAAGCGCTTGGGCCCACCAACAATGAGCAGTTCTTC. Translation gives CASSEALGPTNNEQFF.

In its sample, this clone was seen once. CDR3 in DNA: TGCGCCAGCAGCCATCTCAGAACAGATACGCAGTATTTT. Translating gives CASSHLRTDTQYF. The chain links TRBV4-3 to TRBJ2-3; D unresolved. The V and J ends lost 3 bases and 3 bases respectively, with 7 bases between them. This CDR3 region has 13 residues. Germline V CDR1 and CDR2: LGHNA, YSLEER.

The V and J genes are TRBV9 and TRBJ1-3; 9 nucleotides align to TRBD1. V lost 4 bases and J lost 3; bases outside the gene matches: 2. Germline V gene data show CDR1 as SGDLS and CDR2 as YYNGEE. CDR3 size: 14 residues. The CDR3 sequence: CASSRTGVGNTIYF. In DNA form, the CDR3 reads TGTGCCAGCAGCCGGACAGGGGTTGGAAACACCATATATTTT.

There are a few counts of this clone. The chain couples TRBV7-9 to TRBJ1-3; 7 bases match TRBD1. The germline CDR1 and CDR2 sequences are SEHNR and FQNEAQ (reference sequence). V trimming: 1 base; J trimming: 7 bases; junction bases outside the gene matches: 7. The CDR3 has 15 residues. CDR3 nucleotide sequence: TGTGCCAGCAGCTTAGGACAGGGCATAGTGAACACCATATATTTT. This gives the protein CASSLGQGIVNTIYF.

The V call is TRBV7-9, the J call TRBJ2-2; D gene ambiguous. Trimming took 2 bases from V and 6 from J, leaving 10 bases between them. There are 14 residues in the CDR3. CDR1 and CDR2 (germline): SEHNR, FQNEAQ (reference sequence). The CDR3 reads CASSLITQAGELFF. DNA of the CDR3: TGTGCCAGCAGCTTAATAACCCAGGCCGGGGAGCTGTTTTTT.

This clone showed up just once. The chain uses TRBV7-3 and TRBJ2-1; a weak D match, TRBD1 (6 bases). The CDR3 is 14 amino acids. Germline CDR1 is SGHTA and CDR2 is FQGTGA. Trimming removed 5 bases at V and 10 bases at J, with 18 bases between. The CDR3, as DNA: TGTGCCAGCAGCCCACAGGGTGAGAGAGCAGAGCAGTTCTTC. It encodes CASSPQGERAEQFF. The variable domain in full, completed from reference TRBV7-3 and TRBJ2-1, reads GAGVSQTPSNKVTEKGKYVELRCDPISGHTALYWYRQSLGQGPEFLIYFQGTGAADDSGLPNDRFFAVRPEGSVSTLKIQRTERGDSAVYLCASSPQGERAEQFFGPGTRLTVL.